The rows below give T cell receptor beta chains drawn from one sample of a study of shared clonotypes between healthy human individuals. Using immunoSEQ multiplex PCR, the repertoire was profiled, and TCRdb retains in-frame clones only, with some absent. The sample has around 83,000 clones, roughly two thirds seen once. The sequencing sample was made of memory CD8+ T cells sorted from blood. The receptor source for this set is a man aged 25-40 years in good health. Each CDR3 is given with its conserved first and last residue. The D gene is left open where the match is weak. A clone size is listed for some rows: how often the clone was seen (once, few, many), or a class if it is expanded.

J gene,clone size,D gene,V gene,CDR3 protein,CDR3 DNA
TRBJ1-5,.,.,TRBV28,CASRPGQWGNQPQHF,TGTGCCAGCAGACCCGGACAGTGGGGCAATCAGCCCCAGCATTTT
TRBJ1-1,.,.,TRBV4-3,CASSISIDLGGADTEAFF,TGCGCCAGCAGCATCAGTATAGACCTGGGAGGGGCGGACACTGAAGCTTTCTTT
TRBJ2-1,.,.,TRBV25-1,CASSVSGLEQFF,TGTGCCAGCAGCGTGTCAGGACTAGAGCAGTTCTTC
TRBJ2-1,.,TRBD2,TRBV29-1,CSVDIVLAGVFRDEQFF,TGCAGCGTTGATATAGTTCTAGCGGGAGTATTCAGGGATGAGCAGTTCTTC
TRBJ2-1,.,TRBD2,TRBV9,CASSVDPPSGVYNEQFF,TGTGCCAGCAGCGTAGACCCCCCTAGCGGAGTCTACAATGAGCAGTTCTTC
TRBJ2-1,.,.,TRBV4-2,CASSQDQEGGSYNEQFF,TGTGCCAGCAGCCAAGATCAGGAGGGAGGTTCCTACAATGAGCAGTTCTTC
TRBJ2-3,.,TRBD2,TRBV5-1,CASSLTGTSGYSTDTQYF,TGCGCCAGCAGCTTGACCGGGACTAGCGGGTATAGCACAGATACGCAGTATTTT
TRBJ2-1,few,.,TRBV7-3,CASSQGDEQFF,TGTGCCAGCAGCCAAGGGGATGAGCAGTTCTTC
TRBJ2-7,.,.,TRBV5-3,CARSLVTGEQYF,TGTGCCAGAAGCTTAGTCACGGGGGAGCAGTACTTC
TRBJ1-2,.,.,TRBV5-4,CASSKDGNGYTF,TGTGCCAGCAGCAAGGACGGAAATGGCTACACCTTC
TRBJ2-1,few,TRBD2,TRBV6-4,CASSTGTSGTEQFF,TGTGCCAGCAGTACCGGGACTAGCGGCACCGAGCAGTTCTTC
TRBJ2-1,.,.,TRBV2,CASNLKNYNEQFF,TGTGCCAGCAACCTTAAAAACTACAATGAGCAGTTCTTC
TRBJ2-7,once,TRBD1,TRBV27,CASSYRGTYEQYF,TGTGCCAGCAGTTACAGGGGCACCTACGAGCAGTACTTC
TRBJ2-3,few,.,TRBV7-9,CASKAPLTDTQYF,TGTGCCAGCAAAGCCCCACTCACAGATACGCAGTATTTT
TRBJ1-5,.,TRBD1,TRBV18,CASSPTGDNQPQHF,TGTGCCAGCTCACCCACAGGGGACAATCAGCCCCAGCATTTT
TRBJ2-5,.,.,TRBV5-1,CASSLAQRETQYF,TGCGCCAGCAGCTTGGCCCAGCGAGAGACCCAGTACTTC
TRBJ2-1,.,TRBD2,TRBV25-1,CASSWTSGYNEQFF,TGTGCCAGCAGTTGGACTAGCGGTTACAATGAGCAGTTCTTC
TRBJ2-7,.,TRBD1,TRBV10-3,CATGQGSSYEQYF,TGTGCCACTGGACAGGGAAGCTCCTACGAGCAGTACTTC
TRBJ2-5,once,TRBD2,TRBV28,CASRGSGSQAQETQYF,TGTGCCAGCAGGGGTAGCGGGAGTCAGGCGCAAGAGACCCAGTACTTC
TRBJ2-3,few,.,TRBV6-1,CASSVDRGSGLDTQYF,TGTGCCAGCAGTGTCGACAGGGGTAGCGGGTTAGATACGCAGTATTTT
TRBJ2-1,many,.,TRBV4-2,CASSQRLQGVDEQFF,TGTGCCAGCAGCCAACGTCTACAGGGTGTCGATGAGCAGTTCTTC
TRBJ2-1,.,.,TRBV7-2,CASSLEVAEYWEQFF,TGTGCCAGCAGCTTAGAGGTAGCGGAGTACTGGGAGCAGTTCTTC
TRBJ2-1,once,TRBD2,TRBV14,CASSQDGSGRSYSANEQFF,TGTGCCAGCAGCCAAGATGGGAGCGGGAGATCCTACAGCGCCAATGAGCAGTTCTTC
TRBJ2-3,many,.,TRBV6-4,CASSDGVPGGRGTDTQYF,TGTGCCAGCAGTGACGGAGTCCCCGGGGGGCGAGGCACAGATACGCAGTATTTT
TRBJ2-7,.,.,TRBV18,CASSLDRNYEQYF,TGTGCCAGCTCGCTAGACAGGAACTACGAGCAGTACTTC
TRBJ2-7,few,.,TRBV9,CASSVGEEGEQYF,TGTGCCAGCAGCGTCGGGGAGGAGGGCGAGCAGTACTTC
TRBJ1-3,.,.,TRBV28,CASSSLGYMGTIYF,TGTGCCAGCAGTTCCCTGGGATACATGGGCACCATATATTTT
TRBJ2-7,many,TRBD2,TRBV27,CASSPAAGVDEQYF,TGTGCCAGCAGTCCGGCAGCGGGAGTAGACGAGCAGTACTTC
TRBJ2-7,.,TRBD1,TRBV11-2,CASSPATGTGPYEQYF,TGTGCCAGCAGCCCAGCAACCGGGACAGGCCCCTACGAGCAGTACTTC
TRBJ2-7,once,.,TRBV7-8,CASSPPGATYEQYF,TGTGCCAGCAGCCCGCCGGGGGCTACCTACGAGCAGTACTTC
TRBJ2-5,.,.,TRBV5-1,CASSLAGSEETQYF,TGCGCCAGCAGCTTGGCGGGAAGCGAAGAGACCCAGTACTTC
TRBJ1-1,.,.,TRBV7-9,CASSLDWAEAFF,TGTGCCAGCAGCTTAGACTGGGCTGAAGCTTTCTTT
TRBJ2-7,.,.,TRBV4-1,CASSQEAQGFNEQYF,TGCGCCAGCAGCCAAGAGGCTCAGGGGTTCAACGAGCAGTACTTC
TRBJ2-1,.,.,TRBV7-9,CASSHKNRDEQFF,TGTGCCAGCAGTCACAAAAACAGGGATGAGCAGTTCTTC
TRBJ2-1,.,.,TRBV9,CASSQVEVEYNEQFF,TGTGCCAGCAGCCAAGTTGAGGTAGAGTACAATGAGCAGTTCTTC